This paragraph covers one TCR beta chain sequence. Its antigen specificity is not known. Relative to the germline gene, one junction end is altered; a read error may explain this. Looking up the germline V gene (reference sequence) yields CDR1 SSHAT and CDR2 FNYEAQ. From the cysteine through the phenylalanine, the CDR3 covers 15 amino acids. Just the 45-base CDR3 DNA is kept, in frame starting at base 1. The sample's time point label is to be understood as: cells obtained before transplantation from donor or recipient. CD3+CD4+ and CD3+CD8+ populations were FACS-sorted from unstimulated pre-transplant donor and recipient cells taken from spleen or lymph nodes. The data originate from a study of graft-versus-host responses after intestinal transplantation (dated by TCRdb to the early 2020s). Broadly, across the study: The transplants that recipients got were multivisceral, liver-intestinal, or isolated intestinal. Anti-thymocyte globulin induction was given to all recipients, followed by maintenance tacrolimus and steroids for approximately 3 years. After intestinal transplantation, graft-versus-host and host-versus-graft alloreactive T cell clones in the graft, circulation and bone marrow were tracked using bulk TCR-beta CDR3 sequencing. To identify alloreactive clones, pre-transplant mixed lymphocyte reaction products were sequenced and compared with unstimulated pre-transplant donor and recipient T cells. The cohort enrolled about two dozen intestinal transplant recipients including one retransplant, and a few patients lacking pretransplant specimens were excluded. Donor T cell macrochimerism was defined as a peak of at least 4% donor T cells among recipient peripheral blood mononuclear cells. Samples from a few later patients were sequenced in-house on an Illumina MiSeq with MiXCR processing rather than by the commercial service. Results and caveats for the whole study, not just this receptor: Conclusions were limited by the relatively low number and heterogeneity of intestinal transplant patients. Patients with donor T cell macrochimerism had high GvH to HvG T cell clonal ratios in their allografts. Early after transplant, peak levels of circulating GvH clones were found to be associated with declines in HvG clones. GvH clones were detected in recipient bone marrow, and some of these GvH clones were observed earlier in ileal mucosa or blood, consistent with an intestinal mucosal origin.

Libraries were built with the immunoSEQ multiplex PCR assay. In most patients, genomic DNA was isolated using the Qiagen DNeasy Blood and Tissue Kit and sent frozen to Adaptive Biotechnologies for TCR sequencing. For most patients, genomic DNA was subjected to high-throughput TCR-beta CDR3 sequencing by Adaptive Biotechnologies. The original methods were these. TCR sequencing data were retrieved from Adaptive's ImmunoSEQ software for 15 to 20 patients, whereas a few other patients were processed with MiXCR and VDJtools. To correct CD4 versus CD8 sorting errors, sequences present in both subsets at a frequency ratio below 5:1 were removed. Because the origin of CDR3 nucleotide sequences shared between donor and recipient could not be assigned, those sequences were removed. To be classed as alloreactive, a clone needed at least 2-fold expansion over unstimulated cells and a minimum CFSE-low frequency of 0.002% (template counts) or 0.001% (read counts). Mappable clones were those detected in sequenced pre-transplant spleen, lymph node, or MLR CFSE-low populations of the donor or recipient. The cumulative frequency of alloreactive clones was calculated as a percentage of all sequences, weighted by copy number. TCRdb holds this immuneACCESS table with in-frame rearrangements only. Some clones are missing; in checked studies, unresolved V genes explain under half, and the rest has no known cause. The DNA gave D and trimming, while V, J and clone size come from that table. The sample table holds approximately 85,000 clones, of which more than 85% were seen once. The ten most abundant clones make up 7% to 9.5% of the sample.

This receptor was taken from a human donor who was the organ donor for an intestinal transplant. Here the sequenced sample was unstimulated CD8+ T cells sorted from spleen or lymph node cells, taken before transplant. The chain links TRBV7-7 with TRBJ2-1; the junction holds 9 bases that match TRBD2. The CDR3 in this case is CASSLSLAGYNEQFF. DNA sequence: TGTGCTAGCAGCTTAAGCCTAGCGGGATACAATGAGCAGTTCTTC.